One sample yielded the 22 T cell receptor beta chains listed below, sequenced in a study of blood T cell repertoires in COVID-19. The repertoire was sequenced with immunoSEQ multiplex PCR; TCRdb's copy has only in-frame clones and lacks some. This sample yields some 290,000 clones, of which about 88% are seen a single time; 3.6% belongs to the top ten. The sequenced sample was peripheral blood. The receptors were sampled from a man in his late teens or twenties with active or convalescent COVID-19.

Points on this clone: Other nucleotide sequences in the sample specify the same CDR3. This chain connects TRBV7-9 to TRBJ1-2; D is uncertain. The CDR3 length is 12 residues. Germline values: CDR1 SEHNR, CDR2 FQNEAQ (reference sequence). V gave up 1 base and J gave up 5 bases, with 5 bases separating them. The CDR3, as DNA: TGTGCCAGCAGCTTAGGAGATTATGGCTACACCTTC. This translates into CASSLGDYGYTF.

This clone appeared a single time. In the same sample, other DNA sequences code for this CDR3. The chain joins TRBV7-2 to TRBJ1-5; 9 bases align to TRBD1. Germline values: CDR1 SGHTA, CDR2 FQGNSA. The CDR3 is 14 residues long. The V segment lost 4 bases and the J segment 4 bases; nucleotides outside the gene matches: 2. The DNA of the CDR3 is TGTGCCAGCAGCTCCGGGACAGGGAATCAGCCCCAGCATTTT. Translating it yields CASSSGTGNQPQHF.

This sequence joins TRBV9 and TRBJ2-3, with no clear D. The CDR3 runs 15 residues. The germline V gene encodes CDR1 SGDLS and CDR2 YYNGEE. V lost 0 bases and J 5 bases, leaving 13 bases between the germline ends. The CDR3, as DNA: TGTGCCAGCAGCGTAGACTACCGACTTGGAGATACGCAGTATTTT. Translation gives CASSVDYRLGDTQYF.

The chain combines TRBV11-3 with TRBJ2-7; D unclear. Germline CDR1 reads SGHNT; CDR2 reads YENEEA. The CDR3 is 11 residues long. V was clipped by 7 bases and J by 3 bases, with 7 bases between them. CDR3 loop: CASTRGYEQYF. As DNA, the CDR3 is TGTGCCAGCACCCGAGGCTACGAGCAGTACTTC.

This clone showed up just once. V is TRBV4-3 and J is TRBJ2-2; D possibly corresponds to TRBD2 (5 bases). Looked up from germline, CDR1 is LGHNA and CDR2 is YSLEER. The CDR3 has 14 residues. Trimming shortened V by 0 bases and J by 5 bases, and 7 bases separated the two germline ends. In DNA, the CDR3 is TGCGCCAGCAGCCAAGATGGAGGAACCGGGGAGCTGTTTTTT. Protein sequence: CASSQDGGTGELFF.

This chain links TRBV4-1 with TRBJ2-7, with D maybe TRBD1 (5 bases). CDR1 and CDR2 (germline): MGHRA, YSYEKL. CDR3 size: 16 residues. V gave up 0 bases and J gave up 1 base, with 13 bases separating them. The chain's CDR3 is CASSQDFSGRSYEQYF. The CDR3, as DNA: TGCGCCAGCAGCCAAGATTTCTCAGGGCGATCCTACGAGCAGTACTTC.

CDR3 DNA sequence: TGTGCCAGCAGTTTTGGGAGCGGGACCCAGTACTTC. Protein product: CASSFGSGTQYF. This sequence joins TRBV28 and TRBJ2-5; TRBD2 might be the D (5 bases). Germline V gene data show CDR1 as MDHEN and CDR2 as SYDVKM. This CDR3 comprises 12 residues. V was cut by 3 bases and J by 7 bases, with 9 bases left in between.

The gene calls are TRBV6-6 and TRBJ1-3; tentatively, D is TRBD1 (5 bases). CDR3 length: 15 residues. V dropped 4 bases and J dropped 4 bases, with 14 bases sitting between them. The germline CDR1 and CDR2 sequences are MNHNY and SVGAGI (reference sequence). The DNA for the CDR3 is TGTGCCAGCAGTTCCCAATTGCAGGGAGGAAACACCATATATTTT. The encoded protein is CASSSQLQGGNTIYF.

The table lists this clone with a few counts. The chain links TRBV6-5 to TRBJ1-5; TRBD1 matches at 8 bases. The V gene end was trimmed by 2 bases and the J gene end by 7 bases; junction bases not matched to a gene: 7. Germline loops: CDR1 MNHEY, CDR2 SVGAGI. This CDR3 has 15 amino acids. For the CDR3, the DNA is TGTGCCAGCAGTTACCAACCAGGGGGCGGGCAGCCCCAGCATTTT. It is translated as CASSYQPGGGQPQHF.

The rearrangement uses TRBV7-9 and TRBJ1-2, with TRBD1 matching 12 bases. Per the germline V gene, CDR1 is SEHNR and CDR2 is FQNEAQ (reference sequence). The CDR3 runs to 17 residues. The V and J ends lost 1 base and 5 bases, in that order; junction bases with no gene match: 8. In DNA form, the CDR3 reads TGTGCCAGCAGCTTAGGCGGGACAGGGGGCGCCGGGTATGGCTACACCTTC. Translated, it gives CASSLGGTGGAGYGYTF.

The gene calls are TRBV28 and TRBJ1-2, with 9 bases fitting TRBD1. Germline V CDR1 and CDR2: MDHEN, SYDVKM. CDR3 length equals 15 residues. J lost 8 bases, V lost 6 bases, and 13 bases had no gene match. This CDR3 reads CASSRTGTGIRGYTF. The CDR3 DNA reads TGTGCCAGCAGCAGAACCGGGACAGGGATACGCGGCTACACCTTC.

The chain joins TRBV11-3 to TRBJ2-7; D possibly corresponds to TRBD2 (6 bases). Germline-derived CDR1 and CDR2 are SGHNT and YENEEA. The CDR3 consists of 16 residues. With 5 bases removed from V and 3 bases from J, the gap between germline ends came to 20 bases. Here the CDR3 reads CASSLGRGAGIYEQYF. The CDR3 DNA reads TGTGCCAGCAGCCTAGGACGGGGAGCGGGTATCTACGAGCAGTACTTC.

The chain has TRBV30 and TRBJ1-4, with 12 nucleotides matching TRBD1. This CDR3 is built from 15 residues. V lost 1 base and J lost 14; bases outside the gene matches: 11. Germline-derived CDR1 and CDR2 are GTSNPN and SVGIG (reference sequence). CDR3 amino acids: CAWSDPGTGGRGLFF. The CDR3 DNA is TGTGCCTGGAGTGATCCCGGGACAGGGGGCCGGGGTCTGTTTTTT.

The chain employs TRBV5-1 and TRBJ2-7; 9 bases line up with TRBD1. Germline CDR1 SGHRS, CDR2 YFSETQ. This CDR3 spans 14 amino acids. The V and J ends lost 7 bases and 3 bases, in that order; junction bases with no gene match: 8. The CDR3 nucleotides are TGCGCCAGCCGCCTAGGGACAGGGAACTACGAGCAGTACTTC. Its protein product is CASRLGTGNYEQYF. Full variable domain (outside the CDR3, taken from reference TRBV5-1 and TRBJ2-7): KAGVTQTPRYLIKTRGQQVTLSCSPISGHRSVSWYQQTPGQGLQFLFEYFSETQRNKGNFPGRFSGRQFSNSRSEMNVSTLELGDSALYLCASRLGTGNYEQYFGPGTRLTVT.

The gene calls are TRBV9 and TRBJ2-1; 11 bases align to TRBD1. Per the germline V gene, CDR1 is SGDLS and CDR2 is YYNGEE. The CDR3 runs 14 residues. Trimming cost V 3 bases and J 8 bases; bases outside gene matches: 4. The CDR3 sequence is CASSEDRGRYEQFF. The CDR3 nucleotides are TGTGCCAGCAGCGAGGACAGGGGGCGGTATGAGCAGTTCTTC.

The rearrangement uses TRBV4-3 and TRBJ1-4; TRBD1 matches 7 bases. Germline CDR1 and CDR2: LGHNA and YSLEER. V shed 1 base, J shed 13 bases, and the junction held 6 bases outside the gene matches. This CDR3 region has 13 residues. The CDR3 DNA is TGCGCCAGCAGCCAAGTTACAGGGGACAGACTGTTTTTT. It yields the protein CASSQVTGDRLFF.

The DNA of the CDR3 is TGTGCCAGCAGTCTGGGGACTAGCGGTCTTTGGGAGCAGTACTTC. Its protein is CASSLGTSGLWEQYF. This sequence joins TRBV6-5 and TRBJ2-7, with 11 bases that match TRBD2. Germline V CDR1 and CDR2: MNHEY, SVGAGI. The CDR3 totals 15 residues. V shed 5 bases and J 7 bases; nucleotides not matched to a gene: 10.

The chain employs TRBV28 and TRBJ1-2; D is perhaps TRBD1 (5 bases). The ends were cut back, 7 bases at V and 7 bases at J, with 13 bases in the middle. Germline V lookup: CDR1 MDHEN, CDR2 SYDVKM. The CDR3 extends over 12 amino acids. The DNA for the CDR3 is TGTGCCAGCACCTCTGGGGCAACTGGCTACACCTTC. Translation gives CASTSGATGYTF.

This chain connects TRBV5-3 to TRBJ1-4; D perhaps matches TRBD1 (5 bases). TRBV5-3 is assigned to the ORF class and has an uncertain function. CDR3 size: 13 residues. V lost 2 bases to trimming and J lost 7 bases, with 9 bases between them. The CDR3 reads CARSFRGGEKLFF. CDR3 bases: TGTGCCAGAAGCTTCCGGGGGGGTGAAAAACTGTTTTTT.

The V gene is TRBV19, the J gene TRBJ2-1, with D possibly matching TRBD2 (6 bases). Germline-derived CDR1 and CDR2 are LNHDA and SQIVND (reference sequence). The CDR3 consists of 15 residues. V was shortened by 6 bases and J by 4 bases, with 16 bases between the two germline ends. Here the CDR3 reads CASRPGGSRYNEQFF. The CDR3 nucleotides read TGTGCCAGTAGACCTGGGGGGTCCCGATACAATGAGCAGTTCTTC.

The chain has TRBV3-1 (or the pseudogene TRBV3-2) and TRBJ2-7; TRBD1 matches 7 bases. The V gene end was trimmed by 7 bases and the J gene end by 9 bases; junction bases not matched to a gene: 15. CDR3 size: 14 residues. Germline V gene sequence: CDR1 LGHDT, CDR2 YNNKEL (reference sequence). CDR3: CASNRGSGRGAQYF. The CDR3 bases are TGTGCCAGCAACAGGGGCTCGGGCCGTGGTGCGCAGTACTTC.

This rearrangement joins TRBV7-2 to TRBJ1-1; possibly TRBD1 for D (5 bases). The CDR3 covers 14 residues. Germline CDR1 reads SGHTA; CDR2 reads FQGNSA. With 2 bases removed from V and 3 bases from J, the gap between germline ends came to 10 bases. CDR3 loop: CASSLYGGDTEAFF. The CDR3 DNA follows: TGTGCCAGCAGCTTATACGGGGGGGACACTGAAGCTTTCTTT. Complete variable domain (other parts from reference TRBV7-2 and TRBJ1-1): GAGVSQSPSNKVTEKGKDVELRCDPISGHTALYWYRQSLGQGLEFLIYFQGNSAPDKSGLPSDRFSAERTGGSVSTLTIQRTQQEDSAVYLCASSLYGGDTEAFFGQGTRLTVV.